Each of the 5 T cell receptor beta chains below was sequenced from the same sample in a study of tissue T cells after allogeneic stem cell transplantation. Time point meaning: mouse harvest day 14 after allogeneic transplant. Tail vein injection delivered 10^7 T-cell-depleted bone marrow cells and 10^6 splenic CD5+ T cells. Here immunoSEQ multiplex PCR was the method, and the copy in TCRdb shows in-frame clones only, minus some. The table includes over 950 clones, 40% to 55% detected once. Sequencing used gut tissue. These receptors originate from a female BALB/c mouse given C57BL/6 T cells with graft-versus-host disease after an allogeneic hematopoietic cell transplant.

Note on this clone: Gene and germline names: mouse. The CDR3 is cut off 1 residue early in the read; its end comes from the germline J gene. The chain links TRBV23 to TRBJ1-6. TRBJ1-6 is an ORF; its function is uncertain. The CDR3 totals 14 residues. Germline V CDR1 and CDR2: KGHTA, FQNQQP. This CDR3 is CSSSQNSYNSPLYF. CDR3 DNA, as far as it was read: TGCTCCAGCAGTCAAAATTCCTATAATTCGCCCCTCTAC.

In this sample, this clone turned up a few times. The gene names given are mouse names. The read terminates 1 residue before the CDR3 end, so the remaining end is supplied by the germline J gene. The rearrangement joins TRBV13-1 to TRBJ2-5; D gene ambiguous. Trimming stripped 0 bases from V and 4 bases from J, with 3 bases between. Per the germline V gene, CDR1 is NSHNY and CDR2 is SYGAGN. The CDR3 totals 12 residues. Incomplete CDR3 DNA: TGTGCCAGCAGTGATGCCAAAGACACCCAGTAC. It is translated as CASSDAKDTQY. The CDR3 as a whole reads CASSDAKDTQYF.

On this clone: These gene names are mouse names. The read terminates 1 residue ahead of where the CDR3 ends, so the germline J gene completes it. This chain connects TRBV15 to TRBJ2-2; either TRBD1 or TRBD2 may fit D (6 bases each). With 3 bases removed from V and 6 bases from J, the gap between germline ends came to 8 bases. Germline lookup yields CDR1 SGHND and CDR2 FRSKSL. The CDR3 sequence is 13 residues long. The CDR3 bases that were read are TGTGCCAGCAGTTTTGGGGGCGCCGGGCAGCTCTAC. Translation: CASSFGGAGQLY. The full-length CDR3 reads as CASSFGGAGQLYF.

As to this clone: Gene labels here are mouse ones. The read gets to within 1 residue of the CDR3 end, and the germline J gene fills in the rest. The V and J genes are TRBV12-2 and TRBJ2-5; 7 bases are shared with TRBD2. The CDR3 extends over 14 amino acids. With 2 bases clipped from V and 6 bases from J, the junction kept 7 bases outside the gene matches. Germline lookup yields CDR1 SGHLS and CDR2 HYDKME. The CDR3 bases that were read are TGTGCCAGCTCTCCCGACTGGGCCCGGGACACCCAGTAC. Its protein product is CASSPDWARDTQY. The whole CDR3 protein reads CASSPDWARDTQYF.

This clone was detected a few times. Gene names denote mouse genes. The read is 1 residue too short to cover the CDR3 end, so that end is filled in from the germline J gene. The rearrangement links TRBV31 to TRBJ2-2; TRBD2 might be the D (7 bases). V was cut by 0 bases and J by 2 bases, with 10 bases left in between. The CDR3 has 15 residues. Germline CDR1 is GKSSPN and CDR2 is SITVG. The DNA read from the CDR3 is TGTGCCTGGAGTCTCCCTGGGGGCAACACCGGGCAGCTCTAC. This codes for CAWSLPGGNTGQLY. The CDR3 as a whole reads CAWSLPGGNTGQLYF.